This T cell receptor beta chain is drawn from a study of shared clonotypes between healthy human individuals. Adults of Caucasian background living in Nashville, Tennessee made up all donors. The V gene's germline CDR1 is SGHRS and CDR2 YFSETQ. The CDR3 runs 15 residues. After removal of 5 bases from V and 3 bases from J, the junction contained 9 bases not matched to a gene. Profiling relied on immunoSEQ multiplex PCR, and the TCRdb table lists in-frame clones only, not all of them. Of about 1.5 million clones in the sample, approximately 98% were seen once. The count of this clone is one. This TCR was sampled from a man aged 25-45 years in good health. The chain links TRBV5-1 to TRBJ2-3, with 7 bases that match TRBD1. Sequenced sample: naive CD4+ T cells sorted from blood. Subset reported: CD45RA+ positively selected. The CDR3 region is CASSTDRAETDTQYF. The CDR3 nucleotides are TGCGCCAGCAGTACCGACAGGGCCGAAACAGATACGCAGTATTTT.